This T cell receptor beta chain was sequenced during a study of CXCR3-negative and CXCR3-positive naive CD8 T cells. There are 15 residues in the CDR3. Per germline, CDR1 SGHAT and CDR2 FQNNGV. Carrying UMI labels, the TRB cDNA libraries were prepared through 5' RACE. TCRdb re-called the 5' RACE reads; every CDR3 protein appears as one record, without DNA. The specimen's table records over 100,000 distinct CDR3 sequences. The sample taken for sequencing was naive CXCR3- CD8+ T cells from blood. The subset was: CD45RO-CCR7+CD27+CD95- naive CD8+ T cells lacking CXCR3 (TNR3-). The clonotype originates from a human donor in good health. Some clones in this sample may be carry-over from other donors' samples. V is TRBV11-2 and J is TRBJ2-1; TCRdb gives TRBD1 as the D gene, but with no DNA this cannot be confirmed. The CDR3 loop reads CASSLGGELYNEQFF.